The clone carrying this T cell receptor beta chain occurred many times. This specimen belongs to a study of regulatory T cells in long-lasting Graves disease. Time point noted: persistent/refractory GD, antithyroid drugs over 5 years with positive TRAb. Following extraction of RNA from PBMCs, that RNA was used to make the TCR library. Germline-derived CDR1 and CDR2 are WNHNN and SYGVQD (reference sequence). Trimming took off 8 bases at V and 1 base at J, with 5 bases between the two ends. The CDR3 has 12 amino acids. Construction of the TCR beta libraries employed iRepertoire HTBI primers in conjunction with Arm-PCR of CDR3 regions. Via MiXCR, TCRdb re-called the multiplex PCR reads, giving one row per CDR3 protein. The sample lists approximately 360,000 distinct CDR3 sequences; approximately 25% were seen once.

The chain recombines TRBV10-1 with TRBJ2-2; D unresolved. The TCR originated in a middle-aged woman with Graves disease. This material consisted of peripheral blood mononuclear cells (PBMCs), taken when the disease was refractory, from a patient treated with antithyroid drugs. The CDR3 loop reads CASGWNTGELFF. CDR3 nucleotide sequence: TGCGCCAGCGGGTGGAACACCGGGGAGCTGTTTTTT.